The 4 T cell receptor beta chains below come from one sample, sequenced in a study of blood T cell repertoires in COVID-19. Generated by immunoSEQ multiplex PCR, the TCRdb table keeps only in-frame clones and is missing some. The profile covers about 180,000 clones, with approximately 82% appearing a single time and around a sixth taken by the ten largest. Sequences were obtained from PBMCs or T cells enriched from blood (not recorded which). The origin of the receptors is a woman aged 50 to 60 who had recovered from COVID-19.

This clone is a singleton in its sample. This chain links TRBV18 with TRBJ1-4; 8 bases are a match to TRBD1. Germline V gene data show CDR1 as KGHSH and CDR2 as LQKENI. V dropped 3 bases and J dropped 7; count of bases not matched to a gene: 10. The CDR3 is made up of 16 amino acids. The CDR3 protein is CASSPFEGQGGEKLFF. The CDR3 bases are TGTGCCAGCTCACCGTTTGAAGGACAGGGAGGTGAAAAACTGTTTTTT.

V and J are TRBV7-3 and TRBJ2-3; 10 bases map to TRBD2. V gave up 5 bases and J gave up 4 bases; unmatched junction bases: 6. This CDR3 spans 15 amino acids. Germline CDR1 SGHTA, CDR2 FQGTGA. The CDR3 sequence is CASSVAGGTPDTQYF. As DNA, the CDR3 is TGTGCCAGCAGCGTAGCGGGAGGTACCCCAGATACGCAGTATTTT.

The chain uses TRBV6-2 or TRBV6-3 and TRBJ2-2, with 12 bases identical to TRBD1. The J segment lost 6 bases and the V segment lost 2 bases, leaving 16 bases of the junction unmatched. Germline V lookup: CDR1 MNHEY, CDR2 SVGEGT. The CDR3 loop spans 20 amino acids. In DNA form, the CDR3 reads TGTGCCAGCAGTTACCCGACCTTCGGGACAGGGGGCGAGGGGGCCGGGGAGCTGTTTTTT. Translation gives CASSYPTFGTGGEGAGELFF.

In its sample, this clone was seen a few times. V usage is TRBV4-2 and J usage is TRBJ2-7; no clear D. The CDR3 runs 12 residues. Germline assignment: CDR1 LGHNA and CDR2 YNFKEQ. V lost 0 bases and J 4 bases, leaving 4 bases between the germline ends. CDR3 region: CASSQDRYEQYF. The CDR3 nucleotides are TGTGCCAGCAGCCAAGATAGATACGAGCAGTACTTC.